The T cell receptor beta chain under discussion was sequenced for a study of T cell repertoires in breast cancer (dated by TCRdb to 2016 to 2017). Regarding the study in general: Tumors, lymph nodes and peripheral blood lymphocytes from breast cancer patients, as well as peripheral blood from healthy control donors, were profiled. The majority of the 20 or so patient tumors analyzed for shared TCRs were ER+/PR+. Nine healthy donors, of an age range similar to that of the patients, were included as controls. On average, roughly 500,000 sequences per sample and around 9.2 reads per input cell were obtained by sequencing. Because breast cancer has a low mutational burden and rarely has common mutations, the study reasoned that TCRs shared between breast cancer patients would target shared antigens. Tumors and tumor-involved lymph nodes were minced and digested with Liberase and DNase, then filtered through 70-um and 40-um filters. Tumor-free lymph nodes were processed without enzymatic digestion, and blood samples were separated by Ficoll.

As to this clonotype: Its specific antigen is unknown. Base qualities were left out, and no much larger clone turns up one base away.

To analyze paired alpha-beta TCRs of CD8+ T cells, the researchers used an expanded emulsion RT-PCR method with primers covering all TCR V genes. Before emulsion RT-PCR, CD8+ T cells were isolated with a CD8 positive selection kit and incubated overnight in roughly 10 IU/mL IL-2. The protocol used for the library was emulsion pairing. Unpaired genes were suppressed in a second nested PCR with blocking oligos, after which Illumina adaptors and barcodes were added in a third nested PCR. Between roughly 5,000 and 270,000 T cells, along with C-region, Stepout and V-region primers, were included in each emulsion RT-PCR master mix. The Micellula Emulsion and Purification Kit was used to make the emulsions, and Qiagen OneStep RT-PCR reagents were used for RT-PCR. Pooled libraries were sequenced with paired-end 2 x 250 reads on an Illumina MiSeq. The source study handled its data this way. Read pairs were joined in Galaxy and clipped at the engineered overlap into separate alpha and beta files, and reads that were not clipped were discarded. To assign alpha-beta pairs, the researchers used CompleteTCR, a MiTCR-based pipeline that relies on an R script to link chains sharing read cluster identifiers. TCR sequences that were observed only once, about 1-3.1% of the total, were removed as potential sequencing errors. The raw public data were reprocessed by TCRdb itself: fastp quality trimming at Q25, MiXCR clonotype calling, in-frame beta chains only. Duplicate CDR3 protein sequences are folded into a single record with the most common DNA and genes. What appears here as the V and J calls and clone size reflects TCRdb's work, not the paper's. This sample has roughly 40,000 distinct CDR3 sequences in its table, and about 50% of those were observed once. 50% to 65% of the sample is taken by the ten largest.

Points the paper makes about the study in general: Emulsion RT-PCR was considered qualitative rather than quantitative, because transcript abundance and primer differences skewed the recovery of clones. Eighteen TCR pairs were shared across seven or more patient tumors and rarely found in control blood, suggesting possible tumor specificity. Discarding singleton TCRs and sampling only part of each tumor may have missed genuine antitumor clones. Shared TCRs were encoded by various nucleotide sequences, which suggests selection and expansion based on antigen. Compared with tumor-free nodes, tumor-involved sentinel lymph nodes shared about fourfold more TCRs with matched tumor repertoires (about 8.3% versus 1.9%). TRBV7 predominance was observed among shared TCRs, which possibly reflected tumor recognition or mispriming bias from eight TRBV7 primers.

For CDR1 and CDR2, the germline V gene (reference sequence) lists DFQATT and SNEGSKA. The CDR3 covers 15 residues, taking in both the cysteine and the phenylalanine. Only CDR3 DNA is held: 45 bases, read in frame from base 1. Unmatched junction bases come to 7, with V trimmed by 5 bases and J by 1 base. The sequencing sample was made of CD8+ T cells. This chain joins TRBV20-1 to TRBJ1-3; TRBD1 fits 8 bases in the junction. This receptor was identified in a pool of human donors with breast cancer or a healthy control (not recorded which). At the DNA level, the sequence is TGCAGTGCTCCTTTTTGGACAGGGTCTGGAAACACCATATATTTT. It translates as CSAPFWTGSGNTIYF.